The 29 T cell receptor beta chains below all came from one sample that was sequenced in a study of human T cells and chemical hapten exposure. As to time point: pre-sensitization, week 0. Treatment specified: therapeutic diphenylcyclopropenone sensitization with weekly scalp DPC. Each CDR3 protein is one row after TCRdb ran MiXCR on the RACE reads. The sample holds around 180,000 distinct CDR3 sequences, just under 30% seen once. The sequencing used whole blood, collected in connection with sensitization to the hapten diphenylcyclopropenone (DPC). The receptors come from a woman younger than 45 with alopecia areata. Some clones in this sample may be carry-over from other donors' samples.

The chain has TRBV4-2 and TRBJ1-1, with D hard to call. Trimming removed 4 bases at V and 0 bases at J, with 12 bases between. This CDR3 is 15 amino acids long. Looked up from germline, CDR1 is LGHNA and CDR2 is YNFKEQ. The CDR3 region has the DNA TGTGCCAGCAGCCCCGGGTCGGGGATGAACACTGAAGCTTTCTTT. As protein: CASSPGSGMNTEAFF.

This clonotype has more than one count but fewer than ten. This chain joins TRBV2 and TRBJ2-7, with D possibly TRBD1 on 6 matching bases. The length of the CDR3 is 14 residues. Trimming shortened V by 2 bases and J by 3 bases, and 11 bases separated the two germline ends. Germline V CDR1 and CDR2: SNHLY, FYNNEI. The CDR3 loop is CASSERQGNYEQYF. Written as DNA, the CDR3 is TGTGCCAGCAGTGAACGGCAGGGGAACTACGAGCAGTACTTC. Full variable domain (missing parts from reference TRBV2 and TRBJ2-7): EPEVTQTPSHQVTQMGQEVILRCVPISNHLYFYWYRQILGQKVEFLVSFYNNEISEKSEIFDDQFSVERPDGSNFTLKIRSTKLEDSAMYFCASSERQGNYEQYFGPGTRLTVT.

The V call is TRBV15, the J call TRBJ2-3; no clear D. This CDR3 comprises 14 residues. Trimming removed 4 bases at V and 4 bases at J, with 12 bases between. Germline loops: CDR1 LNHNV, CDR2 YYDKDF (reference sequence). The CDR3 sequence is CATSIHRAPDTQYF. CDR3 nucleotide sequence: TGTGCCACCAGCATCCATCGCGCCCCAGATACGCAGTATTTT.

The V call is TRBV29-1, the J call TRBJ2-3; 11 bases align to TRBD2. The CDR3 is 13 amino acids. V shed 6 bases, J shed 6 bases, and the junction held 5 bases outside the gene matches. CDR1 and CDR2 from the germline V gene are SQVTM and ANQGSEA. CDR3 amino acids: CSVGTSGADTQYF. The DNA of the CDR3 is TGCAGCGTCGGGACTAGCGGCGCCGATACGCAGTATTTT.

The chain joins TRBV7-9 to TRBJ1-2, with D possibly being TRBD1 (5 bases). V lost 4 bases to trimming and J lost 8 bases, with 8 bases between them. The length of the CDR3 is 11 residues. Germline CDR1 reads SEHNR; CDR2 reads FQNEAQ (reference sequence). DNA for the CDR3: TGTGCCAGCAGCTCCAGGGCGGGCTACACCTTC. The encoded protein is CASSSRAGYTF.

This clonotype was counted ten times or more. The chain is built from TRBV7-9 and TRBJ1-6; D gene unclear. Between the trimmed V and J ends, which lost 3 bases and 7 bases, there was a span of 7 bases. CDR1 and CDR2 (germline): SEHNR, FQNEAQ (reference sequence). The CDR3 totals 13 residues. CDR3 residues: CASSLDGNSPLHF. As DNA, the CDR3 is TGTGCCAGCAGCTTGGACGGAAATTCACCCCTCCACTTT.

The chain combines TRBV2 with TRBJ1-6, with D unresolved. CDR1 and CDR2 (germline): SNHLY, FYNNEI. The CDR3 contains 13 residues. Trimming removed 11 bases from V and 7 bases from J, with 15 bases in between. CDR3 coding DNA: TGTGCCGGAAGGGCTTCGGAGAATTCACCCCTCCACTTT. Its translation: CAGRASENSPLHF.

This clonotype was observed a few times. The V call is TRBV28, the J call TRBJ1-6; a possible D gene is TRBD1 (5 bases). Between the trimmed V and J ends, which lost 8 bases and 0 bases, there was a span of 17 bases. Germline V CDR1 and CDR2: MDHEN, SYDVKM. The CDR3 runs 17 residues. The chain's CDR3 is CASESHDRRSYNSPLHF. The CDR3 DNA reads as TGTGCCAGCGAGTCCCATGACAGACGCTCCTATAATTCACCCCTCCACTTT.

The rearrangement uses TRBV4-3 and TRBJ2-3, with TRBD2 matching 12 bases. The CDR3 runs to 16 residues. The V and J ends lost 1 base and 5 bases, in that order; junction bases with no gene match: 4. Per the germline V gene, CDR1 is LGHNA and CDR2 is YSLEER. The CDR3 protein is CASSQGTSGEGDTQYF. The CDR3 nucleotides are TGCGCCAGCAGCCAAGGGACTAGCGGGGAGGGAGATACGCAGTATTTT.

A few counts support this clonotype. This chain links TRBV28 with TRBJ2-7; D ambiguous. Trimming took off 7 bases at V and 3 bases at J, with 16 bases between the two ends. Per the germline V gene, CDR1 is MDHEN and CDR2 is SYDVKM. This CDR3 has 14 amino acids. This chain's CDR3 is CASTLAPTNYEQYF. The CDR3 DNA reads TGTGCCAGCACCCTCGCCCCTACCAACTACGAGCAGTACTTC.

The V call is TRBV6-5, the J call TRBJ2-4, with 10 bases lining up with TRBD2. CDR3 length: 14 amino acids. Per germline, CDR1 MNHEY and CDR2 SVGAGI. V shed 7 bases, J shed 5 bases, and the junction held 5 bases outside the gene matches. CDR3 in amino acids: CASKASGGENIQYF. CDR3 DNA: TGTGCCAGCAAGGCTAGCGGGGGCGAAAACATTCAGTACTTC.

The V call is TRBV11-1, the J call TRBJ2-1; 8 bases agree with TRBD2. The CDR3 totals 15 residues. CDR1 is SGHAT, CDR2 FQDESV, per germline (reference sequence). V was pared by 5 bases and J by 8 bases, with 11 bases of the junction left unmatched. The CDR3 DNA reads TGTGCCAGCAGCCCCCTAGCGGGCCTTTTAGATGAGCAGTTCTTC. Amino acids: CASSPLAGLLDEQFF.

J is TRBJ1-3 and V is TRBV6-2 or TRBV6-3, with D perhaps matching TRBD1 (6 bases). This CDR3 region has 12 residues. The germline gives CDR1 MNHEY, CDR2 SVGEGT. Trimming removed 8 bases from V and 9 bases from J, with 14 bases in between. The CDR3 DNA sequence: TGTGCCAGCGGGGGCATGGGCGTCACCATATATTTT. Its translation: CASGGMGVTIYF.

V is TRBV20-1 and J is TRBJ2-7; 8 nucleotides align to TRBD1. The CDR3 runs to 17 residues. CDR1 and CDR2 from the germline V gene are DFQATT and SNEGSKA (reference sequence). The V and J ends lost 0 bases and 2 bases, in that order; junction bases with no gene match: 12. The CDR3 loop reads CSARDRTTGGLTYEQYF. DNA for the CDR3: TGCAGTGCTAGAGATCGAACAACAGGGGGATTAACCTACGAGCAGTACTTC.

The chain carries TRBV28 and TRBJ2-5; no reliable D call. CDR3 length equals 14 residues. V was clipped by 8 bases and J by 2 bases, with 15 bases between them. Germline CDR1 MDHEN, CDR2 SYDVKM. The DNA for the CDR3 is TGTGCCAGCCTGAATGGCCGGGCACAAGAGACCCAGTACTTC. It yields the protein CASLNGRAQETQYF.

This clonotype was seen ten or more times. The CDR3: CASSVAAGEGEQFF. The CDR3 nucleotides read TGTGCCAGCAGCGTAGCGGCTGGTGAGGGAGAGCAGTTCTTC. The chain has TRBV9 and TRBJ2-1; TRBD2 might be the D (5 bases). There are 14 residues in the CDR3. V was pared by 0 bases and J by 10 bases, with 14 bases between. Germline V gene data show CDR1 as SGDLS and CDR2 as YYNGEE. Using reference TRBV9 and TRBJ2-1 for the parts outside the CDR3, the full variable domain is DSGVTQTPKHLITATGQRVTLRCSPRSGDLSVYWYQQSLDQGLQFLIQYYNGEERAKGNILERFSAQQFPDLHSELNLSSLELGDSALYFCASSVAAGEGEQFFGPGTRLTVL.

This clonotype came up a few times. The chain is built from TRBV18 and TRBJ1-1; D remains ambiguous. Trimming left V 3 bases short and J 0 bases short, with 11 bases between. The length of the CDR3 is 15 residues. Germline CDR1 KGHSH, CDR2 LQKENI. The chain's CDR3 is CASSPSTDMNTEAFF. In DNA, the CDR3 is TGTGCCAGCTCACCGAGTACAGACATGAACACTGAAGCTTTCTTT. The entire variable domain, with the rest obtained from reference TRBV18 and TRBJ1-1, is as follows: NAGVMQNPRHLVRRRGQEARLRCSPMKGHSHVYWYRQLPEEGLKFMVYLQKENIIDESGMPKERFSAEFPKEGPSILRIQQVVRGDSAAYFCASSPSTDMNTEAFFGQGTRLTVV.

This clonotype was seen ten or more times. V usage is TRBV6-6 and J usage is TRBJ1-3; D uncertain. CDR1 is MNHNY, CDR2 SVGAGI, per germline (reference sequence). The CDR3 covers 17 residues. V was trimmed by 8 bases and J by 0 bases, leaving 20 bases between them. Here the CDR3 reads CASRTLGVGLSGNTIYF. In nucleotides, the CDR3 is TGTGCCAGCCGAACCCTTGGGGTAGGGCTCTCTGGAAACACCATATATTTT.

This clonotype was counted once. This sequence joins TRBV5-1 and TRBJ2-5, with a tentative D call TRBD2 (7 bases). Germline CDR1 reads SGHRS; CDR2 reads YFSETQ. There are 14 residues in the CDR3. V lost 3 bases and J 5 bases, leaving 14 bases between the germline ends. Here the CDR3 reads CASSSPKGGETQYF. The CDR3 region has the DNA TGCGCCAGCAGCTCGCCAAAGGGGGGGGAGACCCAGTACTTC.

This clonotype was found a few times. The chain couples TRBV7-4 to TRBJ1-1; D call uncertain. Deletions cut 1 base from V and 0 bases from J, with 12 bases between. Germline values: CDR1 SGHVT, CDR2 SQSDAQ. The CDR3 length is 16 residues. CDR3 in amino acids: CASSLGSGRMNTEAFF. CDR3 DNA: TGTGCCAGCAGCTTAGGGTCTGGGCGGATGAACACTGAAGCTTTCTTT.

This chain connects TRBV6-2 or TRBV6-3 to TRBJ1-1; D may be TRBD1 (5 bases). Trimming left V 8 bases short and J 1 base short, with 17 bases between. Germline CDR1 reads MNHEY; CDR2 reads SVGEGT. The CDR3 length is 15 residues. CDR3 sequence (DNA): TGTGCCAGCGGGACCCCGGAGGCGGGGAACACTGAAGCTTTCTTT. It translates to CASGTPEAGNTEAFF.

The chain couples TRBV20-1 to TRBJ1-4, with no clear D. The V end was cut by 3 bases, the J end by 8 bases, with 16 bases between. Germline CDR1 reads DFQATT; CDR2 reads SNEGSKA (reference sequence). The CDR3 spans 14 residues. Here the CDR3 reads CSARGPEPGEKLFF. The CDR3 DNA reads TGCAGTGCTAGGGGTCCAGAACCGGGGGAAAAACTGTTTTTT.

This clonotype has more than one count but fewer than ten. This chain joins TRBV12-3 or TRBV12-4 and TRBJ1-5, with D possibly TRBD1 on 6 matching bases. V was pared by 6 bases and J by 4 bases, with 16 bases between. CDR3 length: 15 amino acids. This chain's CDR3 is CASSRSGAANQPQHF. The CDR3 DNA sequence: TGTGCCAGCAGCCGTTCGGGGGCGGCTAATCAGCCCCAGCATTTT.

In nucleotides, the CDR3 is TGCAGTGCTAGAGATCTGACAGTGTCGGAAGCTTTCTTT. Its translation: CSARDLTVSEAFF. The J gene is TRBJ1-1, the V gene TRBV20-1, with D tentatively TRBD1 (5 bases). Trimming left V 0 bases short and J 8 bases short, with 13 bases between. There are 13 residues in the CDR3. Germline V gives CDR1 DFQATT, CDR2 SNEGSKA (reference sequence).

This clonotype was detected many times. CDR3 region: CASSVAGQEAFF. The CDR3 DNA sequence: TGTGCCAGCAGCGTAGCGGGACAGGAAGCTTTCTTT. The genes are TRBV9 and TRBJ1-1, with 7 positions matching TRBD1. The ends lost 0 bases at V and 8 bases at J; junction bases unmatched: 1. Germline V CDR1 and CDR2: SGDLS, YYNGEE. This CDR3 has 12 amino acids.

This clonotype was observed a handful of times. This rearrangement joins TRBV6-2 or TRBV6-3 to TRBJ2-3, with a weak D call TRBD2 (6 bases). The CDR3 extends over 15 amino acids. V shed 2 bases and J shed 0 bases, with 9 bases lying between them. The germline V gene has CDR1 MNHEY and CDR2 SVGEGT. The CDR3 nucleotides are TGTGCCAGCAGTTACGGGGCGGGGAGCACAGATACGCAGTATTTT. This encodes CASSYGAGSTDTQYF.

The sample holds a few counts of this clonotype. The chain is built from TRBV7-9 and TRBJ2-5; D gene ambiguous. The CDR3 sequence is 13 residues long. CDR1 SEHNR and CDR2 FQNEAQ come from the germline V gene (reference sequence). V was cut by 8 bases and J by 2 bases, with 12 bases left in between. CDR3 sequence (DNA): TGTGCCAGCTCACCAGGACCGCAAGAGACCCAGTACTTC. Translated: CASSPGPQETQYF.

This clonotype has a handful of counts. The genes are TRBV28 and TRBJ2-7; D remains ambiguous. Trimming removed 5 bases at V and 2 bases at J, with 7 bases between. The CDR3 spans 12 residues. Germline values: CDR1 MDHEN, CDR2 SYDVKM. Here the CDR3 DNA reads TGTGCCAGCAGTCGGTGGGCCTACGAGCAGTACTTC. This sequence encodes CASSRWAYEQYF.

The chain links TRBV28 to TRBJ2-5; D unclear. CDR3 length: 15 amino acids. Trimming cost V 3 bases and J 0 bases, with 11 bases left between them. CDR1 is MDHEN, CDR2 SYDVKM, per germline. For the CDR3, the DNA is TGTGCCAGCAGTTTGTCCAGAGCGTACCAAGAGACCCAGTACTTC. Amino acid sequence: CASSLSRAYQETQYF.